The 27 T cell receptor beta chains below were found in one sample sequenced in a study of response to subunit inactivated influenza vaccine. TCRdb itself ran the RT-PCR reads through MiXCR, one entry per CDR3 protein. The sample carries about 190,000 distinct CDR3 sequences, under 15% recorded once. Sample: CD8+ T cells sorted from PBMCs, taken 5 to 6 days after vaccination. These TCRs come from a man aged 45-65 years who received an inactivated influenza vaccine.

This clonotype occurred many times. V usage is TRBV4-1 and J usage is TRBJ2-2; D uncertain. Germline values: CDR1 MGHRA, CDR2 YSYEKL. The V end was cut by 1 base, the J end by 6 bases, with 12 bases between. The CDR3 is made up of 15 amino acids. The CDR3 DNA follows: TGCGCCAGCAGCCAAGGCCGGCAGATCCCCGGGGAGCTGTTTTTT. Protein: CASSQGRQIPGELFF.

This clonotype was seen a handful of times. The J gene is TRBJ2-3, the V gene TRBV20-1; TRBD1 is a possible D gene (5 bases). This CDR3 contains 15 residues. Germline V gives CDR1 DFQATT, CDR2 SNEGSKA (reference sequence). Trimming took off 5 bases at V and 2 bases at J, with 17 bases between the two ends. CDR3 sequence reads: CSASSVGLYTDTQYF. The CDR3 nucleotides are TGCAGTGCTTCCTCTGTGGGGCTCTACACAGATACGCAGTATTTT.

The chain uses TRBV4-2 and TRBJ2-3, with D perhaps matching TRBD2 (7 bases). The length of the CDR3 is 16 residues. Germline lookup yields CDR1 LGHNA and CDR2 YNFKEQ. The V and J ends lost 3 bases and 3 bases respectively, with 16 bases between them. The DNA of the CDR3 is TGTGCCAGCAGCCAGCACCGGGGGGCCCCTACAGATACGCAGTATTTT. It codes for CASSQHRGAPTDTQYF.

This chain uses TRBV4-3 with TRBJ2-1; 12 bases fit TRBD2. Looked up from germline, CDR1 is LGHNA and CDR2 is YSLEER. The CDR3 length is 17 residues. The V and J ends lost 0 bases and 8 bases, in that order; junction bases with no gene match: 8. The CDR3 region has the DNA TGCGCCAGCAGCCAAGAAACGACTAGCGGGGGATTCTATGAGCAGTTCTTC. It yields the protein CASSQETTSGGFYEQFF.

This chain joins TRBV9 and TRBJ2-7; D is possibly TRBD1 or TRBD2 (5 bases each). Per the germline V gene, CDR1 is SGDLS and CDR2 is YYNGEE. The V end was cut by 4 bases, the J end by 3 bases, with 14 bases between. CDR3 length equals 14 residues. CDR3 in amino acids: CASSPGTRVYEQYF. The CDR3 nucleotides read TGTGCCAGCAGCCCCGGGACCAGAGTCTACGAGCAGTACTTC.

This clonotype was recorded a few times. The DNA of the CDR3 is TGTGCCAGCAGCTCCCAGAGCGGCCTAAGCTCCTACAATGAGCAGTTCTTC. It translates to CASSSQSGLSSYNEQFF. This chain links TRBV7-8 with TRBJ2-1; TRBD2 is a possible D gene (5 bases). The CDR3 has 17 residues. V was shortened by 4 bases and J by 0 bases, with 16 bases between the two germline ends. CDR1 is SGHVS and CDR2 is FQNEAQ in the germline V gene.

This clonotype appeared a few times. The CDR3 DNA reads as TGCGCCAGCAGCCAAGATTGGAGCCTTAGCTCCTATAATTCACCCCTCCACTTT. Translating it yields CASSQDWSLSSYNSPLHF. The chain combines TRBV4-1 with TRBJ1-6; D is ambiguous. V lost 0 bases to trimming and J lost 0 bases, with 12 bases between them. Germline CDR1 is MGHRA and CDR2 is YSYEKL. The CDR3 runs 18 residues.

This chain connects TRBV9 to TRBJ2-4; a possible D gene is TRBD2 (6 bases). Trimming cost V 0 bases and J 9 bases, with 16 bases left between them. The germline CDR1 and CDR2 sequences are SGDLS and YYNGEE. The CDR3 contains 15 residues. The CDR3 region is CASSVEGQAGGIQYF. Written as DNA, the CDR3 is TGTGCCAGCAGCGTAGAAGGCCAAGCGGGCGGCATTCAGTACTTC.

This clonotype was seen more than once but under ten times. The chain combines TRBV4-1 with TRBJ2-7, with D possibly matching TRBD1 (6 bases). Germline assignment: CDR1 MGHRA and CDR2 YSYEKL. Trimming took 3 bases from V and 4 from J, leaving 13 bases between them. The CDR3 has 14 amino acids. The CDR3 loop reads CASSQGTPTYEQYF. In DNA, the CDR3 is TGCGCCAGCAGCCAGGGGACACCTACATACGAGCAGTACTTC.

In its sample, this clonotype was seen a few times. The chain has TRBV5-1 and TRBJ2-7, with 7 bases that match TRBD2. Germline V lookup: CDR1 SGHRS, CDR2 YFSETQ. Trimming at V came to 4 bases and at J to 4 bases, leaving 11 bases not matched to a gene. CDR3 length equals 15 residues. As DNA, the CDR3 is TGCGCCAGCAGCCTGGAAGGCGGGGGAGGGTACGAGCAGTACTTC. Encoded protein: CASSLEGGGGYEQYF.

This clonotype was recorded a few times. The V and J genes are TRBV28 and TRBJ1-5, with D maybe TRBD1 (5 bases). This CDR3 is 17 amino acids long. The V gene's germline CDR1 is MDHEN and CDR2 SYDVKM. Trimming left V 4 bases short and J 0 bases short, with 16 bases between. The CDR3 reads CASSSSGGFNSNQPQHF. CDR3 in DNA: TGTGCCAGCAGTTCCTCTGGGGGATTCAATAGCAATCAGCCCCAGCATTTT.

The table lists this clonotype with a few counts. V is TRBV5-1 and J is TRBJ2-7, with TRBD1 identical over 8 bases. The CDR3 spans 13 residues. The junction had 5 bases not matched to a gene; V was cut back by 4 bases and J by 5 bases. From germline, CDR1 is SGHRS and CDR2 YFSETQ. The CDR3 DNA is TGCGCCAGCAGCAGGACAGGGTACAACGAGCAGTACTTC. Translated, it gives CASSRTGYNEQYF.

The rearrangement uses TRBV5-1 and TRBJ2-5, with 7 bases matching TRBD1. Losses at the gene ends were 4 bases for V and 4 bases for J; bases not matched to a gene: 16. The CDR3 is 17 residues long. Germline assignment: CDR1 SGHRS and CDR2 YFSETQ. The CDR3 DNA is TGCGCCAGCAGCGCCAGAAACAGGGGTTCCGCCGGAGAGACCCAGTACTTC. This translates into CASSARNRGSAGETQYF.

This clonotype was seen a handful of times. The chain couples TRBV28 to TRBJ1-5, with unresolved D. V was cut by 4 bases and J by 2 bases, with 18 bases left in between. Germline CDR1 reads MDHEN; CDR2 reads SYDVKM. This CDR3 spans 17 amino acids. This CDR3 is CASSYLLESGGNQPQHF. In nucleotides, the CDR3 is TGTGCCAGCAGTTATCTCCTCGAATCTGGAGGCAATCAGCCCCAGCATTTT.

This clonotype was detected only a few times. This chain joins TRBV7-2 and TRBJ2-1; D may match TRBD1 or TRBD2 (5 bases each). Germline V gene lookup returns CDR1 SGHTA and CDR2 FQGNSA. The CDR3 contains 15 residues. V was clipped by 5 bases and J by 3 bases, with 14 bases between them. DNA of the CDR3: TGTGCCAGCAGCCAAGGTTGGGGGATCTACAATGAGCAGTTCTTC. As protein: CASSQGWGIYNEQFF. Supplemented by reference TRBV7-2 and TRBJ2-1, the full variable domain reads GAGVSQSPSNKVTEKGKDVELRCDPISGHTALYWYRQSLGQGLEFLIYFQGNSAPDKSGLPSDRFSAERTGGSVSTLTIQRTQQEDSAVYLCASSQGWGIYNEQFFGPGTRLTVL.

This clonotype appeared many times. The chain employs TRBV5-1 and TRBJ2-7; 12 nucleotides match TRBD1. V dropped 3 bases and J dropped 4; count of bases not matched to a gene: 2. CDR3 length: 14 amino acids. Germline lookup yields CDR1 SGHRS and CDR2 YFSETQ. CDR3 DNA: TGCGCCAGCAGCTGGGGACAGGGGGCATACGAGCAGTACTTC. Its protein is CASSWGQGAYEQYF.

The V gene is TRBV28, the J gene TRBJ1-2, with a possible D match to TRBD1 (5 bases). This CDR3 is built from 12 residues. The V and J ends lost 3 bases and 12 bases respectively, with 14 bases between them. In germline, CDR1 is MDHEN, CDR2 SYDVKM. The CDR3 nucleotides read TGTGCCAGCAGTTTGGACGGAGGGGCTGACACCTTC. This sequence encodes CASSLDGGADTF.

V and J are TRBV10-2 and TRBJ1-1, with D unresolved. The CDR3 length is 11 residues. V lost 7 bases and J 7 bases, leaving 10 bases between the germline ends. The germline V gene encodes CDR1 WSHSY and CDR2 SAAADI. The CDR3 DNA follows: TGCGCCAGCACCATAGGTATTGAAGCTTTCTTT. Amino acid sequence: CASTIGIEAFF.

This CDR3 is CASSVSGTLQWQFF. The CDR3 region has the DNA TGTGCCAGCAGCGTCAGCGGGACCCTTCAGTGGCAGTTCTTC. The chain links TRBV9 to TRBJ2-1; 7 positions match TRBD2. Germline trimming cut 2 bases from V and 12 bases from J; bases unmatched to any gene: 11. CDR3 length: 14 residues. Germline loops: CDR1 SGDLS, CDR2 YYNGEE. Using reference TRBV9 and TRBJ2-1 for the parts outside the CDR3, the full variable domain is DSGVTQTPKHLITATGQRVTLRCSPRSGDLSVYWYQQSLDQGLQFLIQYYNGEERAKGNILERFSAQQFPDLHSELNLSSLELGDSALYFCASSVSGTLQWQFFGPGTRLTVL.

This clonotype was seen more than once but under ten times. The chain is built from TRBV20-1 and TRBJ2-7, with 7 bases fitting TRBD1. The junction had 15 bases not matched to a gene; V was cut back by 3 bases and J by 4 bases. Germline CDR1 DFQATT, CDR2 SNEGSKA (reference sequence). The CDR3 contains 16 residues. CDR3 DNA: TGCAGTGCTAGTTTCCGCAGGGGGACGCGGATTTACGAGCAGTACTTC. Translated, it gives CSASFRRGTRIYEQYF.

The chain combines TRBV6-1 with TRBJ2-2, with 7 positions matching TRBD1. The CDR3 loop spans 17 amino acids. The germline CDR1 and CDR2 sequences are MNHNS and SASEGT. With V trimmed by 6 bases and J by 4 bases, 14 bases remained unmatched. DNA for the CDR3: TGTGCCAGCAGCCGCACGACAGGGCCTTTTATCACCGGGGAGCTGTTTTTT. Its translation: CASSRTTGPFITGELFF.

The chain recombines TRBV24-1 with TRBJ2-1; 7 bases line up with TRBD1. Trimming at V came to 4 bases and at J to 6 bases, leaving 5 bases not matched to a gene. The CDR3 length is 14 residues. Per germline, CDR1 KGHDR and CDR2 SFDVKD. The CDR3 region is CATSEPGQSNEQFF. The CDR3 DNA follows: TGTGCCACCAGTGAGCCGGGACAGAGCAATGAGCAGTTCTTC.

This clonotype has only a few counts. This chain links TRBV5-1 with TRBJ2-7; D call uncertain. The CDR3 has 12 residues. Per the germline V gene, CDR1 is SGHRS and CDR2 is YFSETQ. Between the trimmed V and J ends, which lost 7 bases and 2 bases, there was a span of 10 bases. The CDR3: CASYGTTYEQYF. CDR3 coding DNA: TGCGCCAGCTATGGTACCACCTACGAGCAGTACTTC.

This clonotype was seen repeatedly, ten times or more. The chain carries TRBV29-1 and TRBJ2-1; the D gene is possibly TRBD2 (6 bases). The CDR3 has 14 amino acids. In germline, CDR1 is SQVTM, CDR2 ANQGSEA. The V end lost 0 bases, the J end lost 6 bases, and 12 bases lay between the germline ends. The CDR3 reads CSVEDPGDSNEQFF. The DNA for the CDR3 is TGCAGCGTTGAAGATCCTGGGGACTCCAATGAGCAGTTCTTC.

This sequence joins TRBV7-9 and TRBJ2-1; TRBD1 aligns across 8 bases. This CDR3 has 16 residues. Trimming at V came to 2 bases and at J to 6 bases, leaving 9 bases not matched to a gene. The germline V gene encodes CDR1 SEHNR and CDR2 FQNEAQ (reference sequence). DNA of the CDR3: TGTGCCAGCAGCTTATCCGCGCAGGGGGCCGGCAATGAGCAGTTCTTC. Translated: CASSLSAQGAGNEQFF.

V is TRBV16 and J is TRBJ2-7; D remains unclear. The CDR3 has 14 residues. Trimming took 0 bases from V and 2 from J, leaving 8 bases between them. Germline CDR1 KGHSY, CDR2 FQNENV. The CDR3: CASSQSPGPYEQYF. The CDR3 DNA sequence: TGTGCCAGCAGCCAATCCCCAGGCCCCTACGAGCAGTACTTC.

In this sample, this clonotype turned up many times. The chain combines TRBV20-1 with TRBJ2-1, with 10 bases identical to TRBD2. J lost 4 bases, V lost 5 bases, and 8 bases had no gene match. CDR1 and CDR2 from the germline V gene are DFQATT and SNEGSKA (reference sequence). The CDR3 contains 15 residues. The CDR3 sequence is CSASASGRAYNEQFF. CDR3 nucleotide sequence: TGCAGTGCTTCCGCTAGCGGGAGAGCTTACAATGAGCAGTTCTTC.